The rows below give T cell receptor beta chains drawn from one sample of a study of shared clonotypes between healthy human individuals. Some clones are missing from TCRdb's copy, which holds only in-frame ones; the method was immunoSEQ multiplex PCR. The sample consists of 1,100,000 or so clones, around three quarters of them appearing once. Sequencing used memory CD4+ T cells from PBMCs. These receptors came from a man aged 18-30 years in good health. Some clones in this sample may be carry-over from other donors' samples. The CDR3 runs from the conserved cysteine through the conserved F or W. Each record gives: J gene, clone size, D gene, V gene, CDR3 protein, CDR3 DNA. D genes are given only for firm matches. The size entry is marked missing in some rows and otherwise reads once, few, many or a size class.

J: TRBJ2-2
size: .
D: TRBD2
V: TRBV6-6
CDR3: CASSPLPSGKAGELFF
DNA: TGTGCCAGCAGCCCGTTACCTAGCGGGAAGGCCGGGGAGCTGTTTTTT

J: TRBJ2-3
size: .
D: TRBD2
V: TRBV28
CDR3: CASSPSGYTDTQYF
DNA: TGTGCCAGCAGTCCTAGCGGGTACACAGATACGCAGTATTTT

J: TRBJ1-4
size: .
D: TRBD1
V: TRBV5-1
CDR3: CASSLAGGQVEKLFF
DNA: TGCGCCAGCAGCTTGGCAGGGGGCCAGGTGGAAAAACTGTTTTTT

J: TRBJ1-2
size: .
D: TRBD1
V: TRBV27
CDR3: CASSDGTGTYGYTF
DNA: TGTGCCAGCAGTGACGGGACAGGGACCTATGGCTACACCTTC

J: TRBJ1-2
size: many
D: .
V: TRBV30
CDR3: CAWSEMTHYGYTF
DNA: TGTGCCTGGAGTGAGATGACTCACTATGGCTACACCTTC

J: TRBJ2-5
size: .
D: TRBD1
V: TRBV7-3
CDR3: CASSTTGGRETQYF
DNA: TGTGCCAGCAGCACGACAGGGGGGAGAGAGACCCAGTACTTC

J: TRBJ1-2
size: .
D: .
V: TRBV29-1
CDR3: CSVGGQAGRSYTF
DNA: TGCAGCGTTGGGGGGCAGGCCGGTAGGAGCTACACCTTC

J: TRBJ2-7
size: .
D: TRBD2
V: TRBV11-2
CDR3: CASSDLAGGHYEQYF
DNA: TGTGCCAGCAGCGATCTAGCGGGAGGGCACTACGAGCAGTACTTC

J: TRBJ2-7
size: .
D: .
V: TRBV6-5
CDR3: CASRREKGLEQYF
DNA: TGTGCCAGCAGACGGGAGAAGGGGCTCGAGCAGTACTTC

J: TRBJ1-5
size: .
D: .
V: TRBV11-2
CDR3: CASSSYNQPQHF
DNA: TGTGCCAGCAGCTCTTACAATCAGCCCCAGCATTTT